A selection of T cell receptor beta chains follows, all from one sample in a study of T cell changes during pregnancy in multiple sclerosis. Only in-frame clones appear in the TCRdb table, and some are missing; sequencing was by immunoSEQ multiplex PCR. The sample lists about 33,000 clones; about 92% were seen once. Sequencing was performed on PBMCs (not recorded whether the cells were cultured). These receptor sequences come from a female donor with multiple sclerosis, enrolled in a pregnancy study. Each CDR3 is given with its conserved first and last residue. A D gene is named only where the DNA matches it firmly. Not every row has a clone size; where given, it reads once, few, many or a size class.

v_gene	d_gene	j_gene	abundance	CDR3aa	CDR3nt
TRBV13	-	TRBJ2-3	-	CASSLGRKGRQYF	TGTGCCAGCAGCTTAGGAAGGAAGGGCAGGCAGTATTTT
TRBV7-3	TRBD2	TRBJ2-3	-	CASSLLPSGRVTDTQYF	TGTGCCAGCAGCTTACTCCCAAGCGGGAGGGTGACAGATACGCAGTATTTT
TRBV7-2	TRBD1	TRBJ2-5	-	CASSLDGTVRETQYF	TGTGCCAGCAGCTTAGACGGGACAGTCCGGGAGACCCAGTACTTC
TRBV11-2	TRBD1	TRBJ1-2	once	CASSLDWGQGEHYGYTF	TGTGCCAGCAGCTTAGATTGGGGACAGGGGGAACACTATGGCTACACCTTC
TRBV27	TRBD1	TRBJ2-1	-	CASSPGTGEGEQFF	TGTGCCAGCAGTCCCGGGACAGGGGAAGGTGAGCAGTTCTTC
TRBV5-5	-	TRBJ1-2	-	CASSPGPLYGYTF	TGTGCCAGCAGCCCGGGGCCGCTATACGGCTACACCTTC
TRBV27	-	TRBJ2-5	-	CASSLSRVTLTETQYF	TGTGCCAGCAGTTTATCGCGTGTTACTCTCACAGAGACCCAGTACTTC
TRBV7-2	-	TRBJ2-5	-	CASSPQVRGGETQYF	TGTGCCAGCAGCCCCCAGGTCAGGGGGGGGGAGACCCAGTACTTC
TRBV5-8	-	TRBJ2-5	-	CASSSPGLKETQYF	TGTGCCAGCAGTTCTCCGGGACTTAAGGAGACCCAGTACTTC
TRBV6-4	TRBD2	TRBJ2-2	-	CASKLAGDTGELFF	TGTGCCAGCAAACTAGCGGGAGACACCGGGGAGCTGTTTTTT
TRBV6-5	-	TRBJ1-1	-	CASSNPQGLGAFF	TGTGCCAGCAGTAACCCCCAGGGTTTGGGGGCTTTCTTT
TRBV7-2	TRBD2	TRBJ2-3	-	CASSFLGTSGDTQYF	TGTGCCAGCAGCTTCCTCGGGACTAGCGGGGATACGCAGTATTTT
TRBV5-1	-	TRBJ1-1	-	CASSPGTTNTEAFF	TGCGCCAGCAGCCCCGGGACAACGAACACTGAAGCTTTCTTT
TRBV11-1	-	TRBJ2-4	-	CASSFSGKNIQYF	TGTGCCAGCAGCTTTAGCGGCAAAAACATTCAGTACTTC
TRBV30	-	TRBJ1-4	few	CAWSVLREKLFF	TGTGCCTGGAGTGTACTCCGTGAAAAACTGTTTTTT
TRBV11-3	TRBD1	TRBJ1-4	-	CASSLCPNDRGDTEKLFF	TGTGCCAGCAGCTTATGCCCCAACGACAGGGGGGATACTGAAAAACTGTTTTTT
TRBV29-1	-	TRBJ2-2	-	CSVGRSTGELFF	TGCAGCGTTGGTCGGAGCACCGGGGAGCTGTTTTTT
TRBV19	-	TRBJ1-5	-	CASSIERGAGNQPQHF	TGTGCCAGTAGTATTGAAAGGGGCGCGGGCAATCAGCCCCAGCATTTT
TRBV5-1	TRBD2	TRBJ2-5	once	CASSFPGLEVETQYF	TGCGCCAGCAGCTTCCCCGGACTAGAAGTGGAGACCCAGTACTTC
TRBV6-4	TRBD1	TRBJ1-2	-	CASSDGDSHGYTF	TGTGCCAGCAGTGACGGGGACAGTCATGGCTACACCTTC
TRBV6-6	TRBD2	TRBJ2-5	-	CASSYSIIRGGETQYF	TGTGCCAGCAGTTACTCGATTATTAGGGGAGGGGAGACCCAGTACTTC
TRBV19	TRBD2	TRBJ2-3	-	CASRMAAGGYTDTQYF	TGTGCCAGTAGAATGGCGGCGGGAGGCTACACAGATACGCAGTATTTT